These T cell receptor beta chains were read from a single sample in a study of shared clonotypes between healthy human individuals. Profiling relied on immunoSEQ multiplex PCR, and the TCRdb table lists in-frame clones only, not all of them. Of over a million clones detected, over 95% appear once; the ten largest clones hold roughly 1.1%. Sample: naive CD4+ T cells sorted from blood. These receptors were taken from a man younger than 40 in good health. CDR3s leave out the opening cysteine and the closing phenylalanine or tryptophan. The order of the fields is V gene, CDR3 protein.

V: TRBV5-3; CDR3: ARSFSPDRGYGDEQF
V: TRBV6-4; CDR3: ASSETNIRSYNEQF
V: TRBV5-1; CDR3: ASSLKGSSYEQY
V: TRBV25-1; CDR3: ASSRSNQPQH
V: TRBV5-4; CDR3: ASSQRGANEKLF
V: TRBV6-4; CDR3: ARRGPVGTDTQY
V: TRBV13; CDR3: ASSLGRENRIYNEQF
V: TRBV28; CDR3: ASGGDYTQY
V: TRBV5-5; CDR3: ASMGNTIY
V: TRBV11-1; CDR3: ASSLARRYEQY
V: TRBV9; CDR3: ASSVAAGDNEQF
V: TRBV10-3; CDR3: AISNSLTDTQY
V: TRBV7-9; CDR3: ASSVSGTVYEQY
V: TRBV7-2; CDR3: ASSFRDRVNEQF
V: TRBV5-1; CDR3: ASSYFVTSGRQQETQY
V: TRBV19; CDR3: ASRTGLYEQY
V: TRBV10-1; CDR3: ASSDRNEQF
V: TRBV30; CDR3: ATQGEVAYEQY
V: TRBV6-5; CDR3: ASSYLGTTEAF
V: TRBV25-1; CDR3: ASTPSVAGVNEQF
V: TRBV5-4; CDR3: ASSSVGNEQF
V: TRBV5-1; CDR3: ASSQETTEAF
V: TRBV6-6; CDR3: ASKRSSGSSYNEQF
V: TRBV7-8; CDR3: ASSLEAGGFYEQY
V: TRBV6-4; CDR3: ASSDVVGANTGELF
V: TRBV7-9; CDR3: ASSFEWEQY
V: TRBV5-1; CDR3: ASSSRDSYYNEQF
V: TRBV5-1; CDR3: ASNLAGEDGYT
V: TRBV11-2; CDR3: ASSPASDARSEQF
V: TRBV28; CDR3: ASSFSPPTDTQY
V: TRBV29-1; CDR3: SVEDPTGPMNTEAF